This T cell receptor (beta chain) was identified in a study of glioma-infiltrating T cells. Using RNA template, CDR3s of TCR alpha and beta were amplified with iRepertoire arm-PCR. TCRdb ran MiXCR on the multiplex PCR reads and lists one entry per CDR3 protein. The data contain 170,000 or so distinct CDR3 sequences, approximately 40% of them seen just once; the ten biggest clones take up under 6.5%. Ten or more counts support this clonotype. The CDR3 spans 14 residues. Germline CDR1 LGHDT, CDR2 YNNKEL (reference sequence). Trimming removed 4 bases from V and 2 bases from J, with 10 bases in between. Material: glioma tissue, nonneoplastic brain tissue, or PBMCs (not recorded which). V usage is TRBV3-1 and J usage is TRBJ2-3; D ambiguous. The TCR comes from a human donor with low-grade glioma or glioblastoma, undergoing nonglioma brain surgery, or in good health (not recorded which). The CDR3 bases are TGTGCCAGCAGCCGGAGCTTTCTCACAGATACGCAGTATTTT. This codes for CASSRSFLTDTQYF.